The 8 T cell receptor beta chains below all came from one sample that was sequenced in a study of Ad26.COV2.S vaccination and SARS-CoV-2 variants. Documented treatment: roughly 18 received Ad26.COV2.S at low or high dose, single or two shots; roughly five received placebo; per-sample allocation not given. Specimen acquisition occurred on day 63 following the initial vaccine or placebo injection. The method was immunoSEQ multiplex PCR; TCRdb's version includes in-frame clones alone and lacks a portion of them. The data show approximately 300,000 clones, approximately 80% seen once. The sample consisted of peripheral blood, taken in a trial of Ad26.COV2.S vaccine versus placebo. These receptors came from a person aged 18-65 years who received the Ad26.COV2.S COVID-19 vaccine or a placebo.

The chain joins TRBV11-2 to TRBJ2-7; D possibly uses TRBD1 or TRBD2 (5 bases each). Trimming took 1 base from V and 2 from J, leaving 9 bases between them. The CDR3 loop spans 14 amino acids. Germline CDR1 and CDR2: SGHAT and FQNNGV. CDR3 amino acids: CASSLAGPPYEQYF. The CDR3 DNA reads TGTGCCAGCAGCTTAGCGGGGCCCCCCTACGAGCAGTACTTC. The full variable domain, in which reference TRBV11-2 and TRBJ2-7 provide the parts outside the CDR3, is EAGVAQSPRYKIIEKRQSVAFWCNPISGHATLYWYQQILGQGPKLLIQFQNNGVVDDSQLPKDRFSAERLKGVDSTLKIQPAKLEDSAVYLCASSLAGPPYEQYFGPGTRLTVT.

V and J are TRBV5-1 and TRBJ2-2; D remains ambiguous. In germline, CDR1 is SGHRS, CDR2 YFSETQ. CDR3 length: 13 residues. V was trimmed by 5 bases and J by 5 bases, leaving 10 bases between them. The CDR3 DNA is TGCGCCAGCAGTCCGCAAAGGACCGGGGAGCTGTTTTTT. Residues: CASSPQRTGELFF.

The chain links TRBV3-1 (or the pseudogene TRBV3-2) to TRBJ1-5; 11 bases fit TRBD1. The CDR3 totals 16 residues. From germline, CDR1 is LGHDT and CDR2 YNNKEL (reference sequence). The ends lost 4 bases at V and 4 bases at J; junction bases unmatched: 6. The CDR3 DNA follows: TGTGCCAGCAGCCCGACGGGGACAGGGGGTAATCAGCCCCAGCATTTT. This codes for CASSPTGTGGNQPQHF.

The rearrangement uses TRBV7-9 and TRBJ2-5; D gene ambiguous. Trimming shortened V by 1 base and J by 5 bases, and 5 bases separated the two germline ends. The CDR3 extends over 12 amino acids. Germline CDR1 and CDR2: SEHNR and FQNEAQ (reference sequence). The CDR3 spells CASSLGWETQYF. The CDR3, as DNA: TGTGCCAGCAGCTTAGGGTGGGAGACCCAGTACTTC. The whole variable domain, remainder taken from reference TRBV7-9 and TRBJ2-5, is DTGVSQNPRHKITKRGQNVTFRCDPISEHNRLYWYRQTLGQGPEFLTYFQNEAQLEKSRLLSDRFSAERPKGSFSTLEIQRTEQGDSAMYLCASSLGWETQYFGPGTRLLVL.

The CDR3 DNA is TGCAGCGTTGGTGGGGGGGCTGGTGGAAACACCATATATTTT. It yields the protein CSVGGGAGGNTIYF. The chain is built from TRBV29-1 and TRBJ1-3, with D possibly matching TRBD1 (6 bases). The CDR3 has 14 residues. The germline V and J ends were trimmed by 4 bases and 3 bases, with 13 bases remaining between them. CDR1 and CDR2 from the germline V gene are SQVTM and ANQGSEA.

The gene calls are TRBV7-9 and TRBJ1-2; no definite D call. Germline CDR1 is SEHNR and CDR2 is FQNEAQ (reference sequence). The CDR3 covers 14 residues. Trimming cost V 2 bases and J 4 bases, with 11 bases left between them. CDR3 region: CASSLISGRYGYTF. The CDR3 coding sequence is TGTGCCAGCAGCTTAATTAGCGGACGCTATGGCTACACCTTC. Looking up the rest from reference TRBV7-9 and TRBJ1-2 gives the full variable domain: DTGVSQNPRHKITKRGQNVTFRCDPISEHNRLYWYRQTLGQGPEFLTYFQNEAQLEKSRLLSDRFSAERPKGSFSTLEIQRTEQGDSAMYLCASSLISGRYGYTFGSGTRLTVV.

This chain joins TRBV4-2 and TRBJ1-3, with D possibly TRBD1 on 6 matching bases. Trimming took 1 base from V and 4 from J, leaving 14 bases between them. This CDR3 has 16 residues. Germline lookup yields CDR1 LGHNA and CDR2 YNFKEQ. CDR3 sequence (DNA): TGTGCCAGCAGCCAAGGAGTTGGGGGGGCCGGAAACACCATATATTTT. Translated: CASSQGVGGAGNTIYF.

The chain joins TRBV21-1 to TRBJ2-2; the table names TRBD2, a call not compared with the DNA. TRBV21-1 is tagged as a pseudogene. The CDR3 totals 18 residues. CDR3 bases: TGTGCCAGCAGCAAAGGGGTAGCGGGGTACGCGAACACCGGGGAGCTGTTTTTT. Its protein product is CASSKGVAGYANTGELFF.